This TCR beta chain was sequenced during a study of cytomegalovirus exposure and HLA in healthy donors. Study-wide results and limits: Associated with cytomegalovirus, according to the listing, were 150 to 200 TCR beta chains. Usually a TCR sequence was rare, but some public TCRs were found in many donors. As a later analysis showed, a missense DCLRE1C variant was linked to trimming of TCR beta V- and J-genes. In vitro checks showed that a few CMV-associated chains really do target CMV antigens.

Trimming removed 2 bases at V and 4 bases at J, with 11 bases between. Looked up from germline, CDR1 is SGHTA and CDR2 is FQGTGA. The CDR3 is made up of 14 amino acids. A few counts support this clone. Its target is not known. Vbeta (60) and Jbeta (13) primers were used in the PCR. Some clones are missing from TCRdb's copy, which holds only in-frame ones; the method was immunoSEQ multiplex PCR. The sample consists of 70,000 to 90,000 clones, roughly 63% of them appearing once. The rearrangement uses TRBV7-3 and TRBJ1-1; D is uncertain. Sequences were obtained from PBMCs. The clonotype originates from a woman aged 35 to 49 in good health and CMV-seropositive. The CDR3 region has the DNA TGTGCCAGCAGCTTAGGTTGGGGAGGCACTGAAGCTTTCTTT. The encoded protein is CASSLGWGGTEAFF.